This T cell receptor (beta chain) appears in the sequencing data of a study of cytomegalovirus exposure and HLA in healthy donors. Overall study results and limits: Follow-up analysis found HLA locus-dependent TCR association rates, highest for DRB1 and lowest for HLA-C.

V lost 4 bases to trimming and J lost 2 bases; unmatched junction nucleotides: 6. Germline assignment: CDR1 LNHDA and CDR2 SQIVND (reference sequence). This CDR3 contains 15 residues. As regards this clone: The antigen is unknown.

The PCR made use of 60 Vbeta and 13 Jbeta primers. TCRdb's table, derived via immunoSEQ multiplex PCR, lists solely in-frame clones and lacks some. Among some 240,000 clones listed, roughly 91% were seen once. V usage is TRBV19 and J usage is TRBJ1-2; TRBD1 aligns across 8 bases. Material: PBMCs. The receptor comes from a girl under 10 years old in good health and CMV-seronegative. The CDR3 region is CASSTQGVGNYGYTF. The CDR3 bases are TGTGCCAGTAGTACACAGGGGGTAGGGAACTATGGCTACACCTTC.